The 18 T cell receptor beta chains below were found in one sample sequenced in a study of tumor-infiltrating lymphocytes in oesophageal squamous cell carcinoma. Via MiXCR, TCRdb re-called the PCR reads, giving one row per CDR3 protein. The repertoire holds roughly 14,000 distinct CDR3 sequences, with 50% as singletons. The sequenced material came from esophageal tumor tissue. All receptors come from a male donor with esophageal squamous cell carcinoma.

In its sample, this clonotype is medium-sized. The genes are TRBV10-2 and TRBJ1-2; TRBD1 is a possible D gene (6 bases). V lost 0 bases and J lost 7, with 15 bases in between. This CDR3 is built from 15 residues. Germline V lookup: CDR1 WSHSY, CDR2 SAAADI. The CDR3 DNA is TGCGCCAGCAGTGAGTCGGCAGGGGCCCAGGGTGGCTACACCTTC. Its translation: CASSESAGAQGGYTF.

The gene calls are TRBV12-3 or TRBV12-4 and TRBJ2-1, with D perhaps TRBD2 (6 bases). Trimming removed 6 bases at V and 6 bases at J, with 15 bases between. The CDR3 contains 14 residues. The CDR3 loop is CASSPGSGGNEQFF. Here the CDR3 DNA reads TGTGCCAGCAGCCCGGGGTCCGGGGGCAATGAGCAGTTCTTC.

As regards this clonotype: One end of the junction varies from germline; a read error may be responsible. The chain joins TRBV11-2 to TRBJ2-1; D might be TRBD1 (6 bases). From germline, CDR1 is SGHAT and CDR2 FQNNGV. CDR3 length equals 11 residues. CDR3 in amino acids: CASSLGGPPLF. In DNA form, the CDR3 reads TGTGCCAGCAGCTTAGGGGGGCCTCCACTTTTC.

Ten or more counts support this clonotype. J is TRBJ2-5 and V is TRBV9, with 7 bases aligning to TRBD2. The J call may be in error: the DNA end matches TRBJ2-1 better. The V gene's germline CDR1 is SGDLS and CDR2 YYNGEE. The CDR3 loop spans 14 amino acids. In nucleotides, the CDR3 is TGTGCCAGCAGCACTAGCGACCTGGGGAATGAGCAGTTCTTC. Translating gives CASSTSDLGNEQFF.

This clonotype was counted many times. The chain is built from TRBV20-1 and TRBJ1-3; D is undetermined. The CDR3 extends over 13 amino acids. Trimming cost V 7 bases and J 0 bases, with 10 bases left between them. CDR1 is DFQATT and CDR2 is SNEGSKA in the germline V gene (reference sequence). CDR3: CSVGRSSGNTIYF. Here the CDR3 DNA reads TGCAGTGTAGGCCGGAGCTCTGGAAACACCATATATTTT.

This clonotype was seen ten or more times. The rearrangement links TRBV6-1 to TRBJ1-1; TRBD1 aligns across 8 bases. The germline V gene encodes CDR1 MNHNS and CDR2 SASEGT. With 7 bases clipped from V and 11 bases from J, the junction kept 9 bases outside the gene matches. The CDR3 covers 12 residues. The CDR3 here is CASNSGQGKAFF. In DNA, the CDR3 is TGTGCCAGCAATTCCGGACAGGGAAAGGCTTTCTTT.

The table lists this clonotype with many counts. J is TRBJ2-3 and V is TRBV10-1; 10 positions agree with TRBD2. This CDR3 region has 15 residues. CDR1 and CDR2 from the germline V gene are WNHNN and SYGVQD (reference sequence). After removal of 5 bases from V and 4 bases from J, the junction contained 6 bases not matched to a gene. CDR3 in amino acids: CASSSKREGADTQYF. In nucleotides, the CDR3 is TGCGCCAGCAGTTCGAAGCGGGAGGGAGCAGATACGCAGTATTTT.

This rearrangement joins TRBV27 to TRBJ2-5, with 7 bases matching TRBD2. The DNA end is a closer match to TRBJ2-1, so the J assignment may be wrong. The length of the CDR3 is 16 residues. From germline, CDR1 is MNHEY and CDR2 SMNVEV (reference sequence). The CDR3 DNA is TGTGCCAGCAGTTTATATCTGTCTAGCGGACGCAATGAGCAGTTCTTC. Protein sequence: CASSLYLSSGRNEQFF.

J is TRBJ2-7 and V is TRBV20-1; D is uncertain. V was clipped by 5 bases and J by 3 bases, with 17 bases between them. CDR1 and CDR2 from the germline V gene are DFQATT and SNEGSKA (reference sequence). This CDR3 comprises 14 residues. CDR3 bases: TGCAGTGCTCCAGCCACGAATAGGAACTACGAGCAGTACTTC. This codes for CSAPATNRNYEQYF.

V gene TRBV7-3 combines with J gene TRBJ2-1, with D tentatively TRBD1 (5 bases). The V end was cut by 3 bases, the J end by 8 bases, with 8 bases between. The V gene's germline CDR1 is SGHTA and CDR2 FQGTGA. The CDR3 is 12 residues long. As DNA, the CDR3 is TGTGCCAGCAGCTTTAGGGGCTATGAGCAGTTCTTC. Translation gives CASSFRGYEQFF. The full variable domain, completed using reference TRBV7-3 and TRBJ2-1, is GAGVSQTPSNKVTEKGKYVELRCDPISGHTALYWYRQSLGQGPEFLIYFQGTGAADDSGLPNDRFFAVRPEGSVSTLKIQRTERGDSAVYLCASSFRGYEQFFGPGTRLTVL.

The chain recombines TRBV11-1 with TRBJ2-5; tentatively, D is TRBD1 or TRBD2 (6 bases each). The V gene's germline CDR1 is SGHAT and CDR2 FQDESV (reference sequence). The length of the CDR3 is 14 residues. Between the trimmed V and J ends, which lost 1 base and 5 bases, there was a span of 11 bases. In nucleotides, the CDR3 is TGTGCCAGCAGCTTAGGGGGGGCTGGGGAGACCCAGTACTTC. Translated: CASSLGGAGETQYF.

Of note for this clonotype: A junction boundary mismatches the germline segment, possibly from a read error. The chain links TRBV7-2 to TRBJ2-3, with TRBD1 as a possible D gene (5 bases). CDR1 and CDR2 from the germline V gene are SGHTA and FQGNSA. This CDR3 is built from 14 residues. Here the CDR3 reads CAGSLGASTDTQYF. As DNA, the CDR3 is TGTGCCGGCAGCTTAGGGGCTAGCACAGATACGCAGTATTTT.

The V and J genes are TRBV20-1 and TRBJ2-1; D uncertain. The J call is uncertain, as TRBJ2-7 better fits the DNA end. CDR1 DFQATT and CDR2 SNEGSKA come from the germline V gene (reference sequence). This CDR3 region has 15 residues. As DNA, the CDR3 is TGCAGTGCTAGAGACCAGACTGTCGTAGGCTACGAGCAGTACTTC. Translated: CSARDQTVVGYEQYF.

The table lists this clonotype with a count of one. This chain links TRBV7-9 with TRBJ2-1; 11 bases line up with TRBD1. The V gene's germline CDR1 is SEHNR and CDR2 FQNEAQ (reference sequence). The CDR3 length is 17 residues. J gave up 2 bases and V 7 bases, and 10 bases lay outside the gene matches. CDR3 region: CASNDFPGQGAYNEQFF. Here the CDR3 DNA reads TGTGCCAGCAACGATTTTCCGGGACAGGGGGCCTACAATGAGCAGTTCTTC.

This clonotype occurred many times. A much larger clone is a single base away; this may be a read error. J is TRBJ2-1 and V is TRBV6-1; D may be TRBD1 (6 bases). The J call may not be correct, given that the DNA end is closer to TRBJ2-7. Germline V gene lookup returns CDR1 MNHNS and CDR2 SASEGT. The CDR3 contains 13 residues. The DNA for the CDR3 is TGTGCCAGCCGGGACAACTCCTACAATGAGCAGTACTTC. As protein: CASRDNSYNEQYF.

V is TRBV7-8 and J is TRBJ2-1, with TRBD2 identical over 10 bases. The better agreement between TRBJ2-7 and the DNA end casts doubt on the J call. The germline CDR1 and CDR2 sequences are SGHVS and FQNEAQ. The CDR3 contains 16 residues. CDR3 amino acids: CASSFGLAGATYEQYF. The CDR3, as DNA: TGTGCCAGCAGCTTTGGCCTAGCGGGGGCCACCTACGAGCAGTACTTC.

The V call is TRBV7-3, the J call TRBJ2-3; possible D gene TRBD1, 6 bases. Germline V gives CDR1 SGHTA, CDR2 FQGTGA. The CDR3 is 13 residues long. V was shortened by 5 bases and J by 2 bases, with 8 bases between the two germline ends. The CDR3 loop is CASSTGPTDTQYF. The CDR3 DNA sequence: TGTGCCAGCAGCACAGGGCCCACAGATACGCAGTATTTT.

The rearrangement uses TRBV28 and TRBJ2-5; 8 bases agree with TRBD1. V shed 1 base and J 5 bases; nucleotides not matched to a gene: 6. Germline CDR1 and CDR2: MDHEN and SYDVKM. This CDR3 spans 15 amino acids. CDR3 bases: TGTGCCAGCAGTTTATCCAGGGGGCTTGGGGAGACCCAGTACTTC. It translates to CASSLSRGLGETQYF.